The sequence of this TCR beta chain was determined in a study of blood T cells in healthy people across ages. Alongside a J-beta primer mix, a sample-barcoded 5' primer served in a second PCR lasting about 6 to 12 cycles. TCRdb reprocessed the 5' RACE reads with MiXCR, giving one entry per CDR3 protein. This table holds about 1 million distinct CDR3 sequences, about 25% found once. This clonotype was seen more than once but under ten times. V lost 8 bases, J lost 3 bases, and 19 bases lay in between. CDR3 length: 15 residues. Germline-derived CDR1 and CDR2 are LNHDA and SQIVND (reference sequence). This sample was also put to use in a study of T cells of mothers and their children.

The clonotype originates from a girl under 10 years old in good health. Sequenced input: blood. This chain links TRBV19 with TRBJ2-5, with unresolved D. CDR3 DNA sequence: TGTGCCAGTTCTGTGAACCAGCTCAATAAAGAGACCCAGTACTTC. This translates into CASSVNQLNKETQYF.